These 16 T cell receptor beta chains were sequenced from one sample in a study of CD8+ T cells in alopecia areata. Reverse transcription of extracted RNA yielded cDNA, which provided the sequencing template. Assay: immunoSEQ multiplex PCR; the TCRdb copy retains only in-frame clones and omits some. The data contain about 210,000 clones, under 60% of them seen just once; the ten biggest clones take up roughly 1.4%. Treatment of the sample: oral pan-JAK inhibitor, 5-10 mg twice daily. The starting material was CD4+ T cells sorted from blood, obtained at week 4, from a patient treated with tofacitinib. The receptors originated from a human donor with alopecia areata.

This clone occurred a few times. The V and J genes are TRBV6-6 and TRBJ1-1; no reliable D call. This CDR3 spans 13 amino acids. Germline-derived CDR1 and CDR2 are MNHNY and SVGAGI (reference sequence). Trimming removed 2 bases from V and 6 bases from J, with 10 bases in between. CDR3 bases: TGTGCCAGCAGTTACCCGAGCCCAGCTGAAGCTTTCTTT. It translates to CASSYPSPAEAFF.

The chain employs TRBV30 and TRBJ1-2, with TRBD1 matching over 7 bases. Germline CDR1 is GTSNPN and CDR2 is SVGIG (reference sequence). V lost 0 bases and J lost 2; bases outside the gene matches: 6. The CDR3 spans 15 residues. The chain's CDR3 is CAWSVLTGRNYGYTF. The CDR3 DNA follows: TGTGCCTGGAGTGTTTTGACAGGGAGGAACTATGGCTACACCTTC.

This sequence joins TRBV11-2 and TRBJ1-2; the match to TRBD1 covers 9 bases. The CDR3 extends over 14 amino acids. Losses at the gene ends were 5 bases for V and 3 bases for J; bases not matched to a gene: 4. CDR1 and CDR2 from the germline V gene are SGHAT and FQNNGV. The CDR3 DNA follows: TGTGCCAGCAGCCCGGGACAGGGTCACTATGGCTACACCTTC. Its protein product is CASSPGQGHYGYTF.

The DNA for the CDR3 is TGTGCCAGCAGTGATCTGGGGCAGGGCCAGTTCTTC. It specifies CASSDLGQGQFF. The V call is TRBV2, the J call TRBJ2-1; TRBD1 is a possible D gene (5 bases). This CDR3 has 12 residues. The germline V gene encodes CDR1 SNHLY and CDR2 FYNNEI. V was shortened by 3 bases and J by 13 bases, with 13 bases between the two germline ends.

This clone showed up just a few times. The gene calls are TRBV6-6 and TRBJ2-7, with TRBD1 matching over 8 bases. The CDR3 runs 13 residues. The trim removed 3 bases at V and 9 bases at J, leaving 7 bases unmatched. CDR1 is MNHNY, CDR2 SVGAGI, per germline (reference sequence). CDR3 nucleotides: TGTGCCAGCAGTTATTGGACAGGGATGGTGCAGTACTTC. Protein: CASSYWTGMVQYF.

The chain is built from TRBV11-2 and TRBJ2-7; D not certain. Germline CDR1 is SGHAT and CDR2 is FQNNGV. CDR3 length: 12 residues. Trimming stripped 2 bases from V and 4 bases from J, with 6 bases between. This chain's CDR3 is CASSLRGYEQYF. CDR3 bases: TGTGCCAGCAGCTTACGTGGGTACGAGCAGTACTTC.

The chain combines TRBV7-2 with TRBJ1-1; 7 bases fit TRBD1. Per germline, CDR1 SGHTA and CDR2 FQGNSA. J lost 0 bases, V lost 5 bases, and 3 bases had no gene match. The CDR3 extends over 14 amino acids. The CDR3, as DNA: TGTGCCAGCAGCGGGGACAGCTTGAACACTGAAGCTTTCTTT. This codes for CASSGDSLNTEAFF.

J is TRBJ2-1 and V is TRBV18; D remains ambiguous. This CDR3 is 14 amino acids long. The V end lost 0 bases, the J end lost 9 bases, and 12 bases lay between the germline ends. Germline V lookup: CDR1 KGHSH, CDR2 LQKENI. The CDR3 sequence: CASSPPDGIGEQFF. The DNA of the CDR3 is TGTGCCAGCTCACCACCGGACGGTATCGGTGAGCAGTTCTTC.

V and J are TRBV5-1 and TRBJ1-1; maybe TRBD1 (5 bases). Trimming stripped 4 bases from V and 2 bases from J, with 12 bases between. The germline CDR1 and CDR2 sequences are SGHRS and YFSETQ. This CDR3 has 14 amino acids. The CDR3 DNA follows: TGCGCCAGCAGCGAGGACACAACCAACACTGAAGCTTTCTTT. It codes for CASSEDTTNTEAFF.

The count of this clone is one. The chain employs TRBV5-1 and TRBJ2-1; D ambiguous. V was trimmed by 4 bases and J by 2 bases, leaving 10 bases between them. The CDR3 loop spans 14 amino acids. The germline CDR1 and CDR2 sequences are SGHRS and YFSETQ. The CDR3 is CASSLREAYNEQFF. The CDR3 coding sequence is TGCGCCAGCAGCCTCCGCGAGGCCTACAATGAGCAGTTCTTC.

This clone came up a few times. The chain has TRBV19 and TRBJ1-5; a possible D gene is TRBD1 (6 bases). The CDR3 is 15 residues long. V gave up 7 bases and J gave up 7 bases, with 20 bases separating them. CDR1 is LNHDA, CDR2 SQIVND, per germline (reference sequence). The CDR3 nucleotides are TGTGCCAGTACCCTCGGGGGGGCAGGGCGACAGCCCCAGCATTTT. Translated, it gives CASTLGGAGRQPQHF.

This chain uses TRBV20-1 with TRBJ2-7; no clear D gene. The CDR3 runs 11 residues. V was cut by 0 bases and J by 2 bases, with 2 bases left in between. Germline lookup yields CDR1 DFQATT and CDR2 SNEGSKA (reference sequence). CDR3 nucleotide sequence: TGCAGTGCTAGAGATCCCTACGAGCAGTACTTC. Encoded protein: CSARDPYEQYF.

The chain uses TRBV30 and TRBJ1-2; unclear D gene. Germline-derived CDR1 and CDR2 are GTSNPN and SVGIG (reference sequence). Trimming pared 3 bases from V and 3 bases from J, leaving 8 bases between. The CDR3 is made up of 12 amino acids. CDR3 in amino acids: CAWRDGHYGYTF. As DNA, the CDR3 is TGTGCCTGGAGGGACGGCCACTATGGCTACACCTTC.

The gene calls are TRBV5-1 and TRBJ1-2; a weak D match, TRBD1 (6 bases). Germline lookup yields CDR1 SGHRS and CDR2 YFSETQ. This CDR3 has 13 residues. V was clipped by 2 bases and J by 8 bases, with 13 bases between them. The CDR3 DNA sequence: TGCGCCAGCAGCTTAACAGGGCTCCAAGGCTACACCTTC. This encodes CASSLTGLQGYTF.

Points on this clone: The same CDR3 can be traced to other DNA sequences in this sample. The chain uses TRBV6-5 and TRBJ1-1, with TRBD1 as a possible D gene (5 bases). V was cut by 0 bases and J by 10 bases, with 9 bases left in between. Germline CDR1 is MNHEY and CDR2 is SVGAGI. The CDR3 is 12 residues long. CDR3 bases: TGTGCCAGCAGTTACTCGGGGGGAACAGCTTTCTTT. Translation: CASSYSGGTAFF.

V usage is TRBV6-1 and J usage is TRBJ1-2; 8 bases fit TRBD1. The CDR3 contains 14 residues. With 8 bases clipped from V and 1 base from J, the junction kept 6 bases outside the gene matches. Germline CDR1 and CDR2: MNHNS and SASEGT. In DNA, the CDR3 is TGTGCCAGCGAGAATGACAGGGGTAACTATGGCTACACCTTC. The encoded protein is CASENDRGNYGYTF.